A selection of T cell receptor beta chains follows, all from one sample in a study of cytomegalovirus exposure and HLA in healthy donors. The assay was immunoSEQ multiplex PCR, and TCRdb's table has in-frame clones only and misses some. The sample carries over 200,000 clones, approximately 70% recorded once. Input material: PBMCs. The origin of the receptors is a man aged 35 to 55 in good health and CMV-seropositive. Each CDR3 is given with its conserved first and last residue.

J gene	V gene	CDR3 protein
TRBJ2-1	TRBV27	CASTPPQGQGRDEQFF
TRBJ2-5	TRBV14	CASSLMETQYF
TRBJ2-7	TRBV5-6	CASSPRQGGAYEQYF
TRBJ2-3	TRBV5-6	CASSLDRLTDTQYF
TRBJ2-5	TRBV12-5	CASHRGFVGETQYF
TRBJ2-1	TRBV29-1	CSVVTGYYNEQFF
TRBJ2-3	TRBV28	CASSPGTSIDTQYF
TRBJ1-5	TRBV19	CASSIDRTEPQHF
TRBJ2-1	TRBV7-9	CSSSLEPGTGGNEQFF
TRBJ1-5	TRBV19	CASSPPGGAAQPQHF
TRBJ1-1	TRBV15	CATSRAKGMLVNAEAFF
TRBJ1-2	TRBV28	CASSLRIRGHRTYGYTF
TRBJ2-3	TRBV5-1	CASSFRTSGASDTQYF
TRBJ2-5	TRBV29-1	CSFLGQGRETQYF
TRBJ2-3	TRBV14	CASSQVQGMIDTQYF
TRBJ2-5	TRBV19	CASSLRGGETQYF
TRBJ2-3	TRBV5-1	CASSLAVRGAADTQYF
TRBJ1-1	TRBV29-1	CSVGLNTEAFF
TRBJ1-1	TRBV27	CASSLSQGLKAFF
TRBJ2-3	TRBV6-4	CASSESRGTDTQYF
TRBJ2-7	TRBV28	CASSLTSVSQYF
TRBJ2-7	TRBV2	CASSEVVTASEQYF
TRBJ2-5	TRBV9	CASSRTGQETQYF
TRBJ2-1	TRBV19	CASSIQTSGGRYNEQFF
TRBJ2-2	TRBV7-9	CASSFPTDRYTGELFF
TRBJ2-3	TRBV9	CASSPGHLTDTQYF
TRBJ2-7	TRBV19	CASSIRGGAYEQYF
TRBJ2-7	TRBV11-2	CASSLFAYYEQYF
TRBJ2-5	TRBV19	CASSSGGGLKTQYF
TRBJ1-5	TRBV2	CASSLGGNYQPQHF
TRBJ2-7	TRBV25-1	CASILGQAAPSCNEQYF
TRBJ2-1	TRBV2	CASRKGQATYNEQFF
TRBJ2-3	TRBV6-1	CASSELREITDTQYF
TRBJ2-3	TRBV2	CASSEEAGADTQYF